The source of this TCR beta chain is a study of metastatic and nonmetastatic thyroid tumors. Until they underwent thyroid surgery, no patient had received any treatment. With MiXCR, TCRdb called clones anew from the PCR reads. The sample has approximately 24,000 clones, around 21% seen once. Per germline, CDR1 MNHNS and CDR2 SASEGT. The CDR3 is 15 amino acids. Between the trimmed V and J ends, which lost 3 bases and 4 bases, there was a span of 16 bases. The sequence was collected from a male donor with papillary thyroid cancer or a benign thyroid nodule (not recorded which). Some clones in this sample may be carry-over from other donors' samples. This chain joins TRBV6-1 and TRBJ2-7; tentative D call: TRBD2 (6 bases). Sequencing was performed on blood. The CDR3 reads CASSEARGPPYEQYF. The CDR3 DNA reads TGTGCCAGCAGTGAGGCGCGGGGACCCCCATACGAGCAGTACTTC.